One sample yielded the 25 T cell receptor beta chains listed below, sequenced in a study of T cell repertoires in cytomegalovirus infection. TCRdb used MiXCR to reprocess the reads, holding one entry per CDR3 protein. Of around 530,000 distinct CDR3 sequences listed, about a quarter are singletons. Sample: PBMCs. Receptor source: a human donor in good health (CMV status not recorded). Some clones in this sample may be carry-over from other donors' samples.

The rearrangement uses TRBV6-1 and TRBJ2-1; tentatively, D is TRBD2 (6 bases). The CDR3 contains 17 residues. The V end was cut by 6 bases, the J end by 0 bases, with 18 bases between. CDR1 is MNHNS and CDR2 is SASEGT in the germline V gene. CDR3: CASRLLAFGSSYNEQFF. CDR3 DNA: TGTGCCAGCAGACTCCTGGCCTTCGGGAGCTCCTACAATGAGCAGTTCTTC.

This clonotype has a handful of counts. The rearrangement joins TRBV28 to TRBJ2-7, with TRBD2 matching over 11 bases. The CDR3 spans 14 residues. Germline-derived CDR1 and CDR2 are MDHEN and SYDVKM. V shed 6 bases and J 1 base; nucleotides not matched to a gene: 2. The CDR3 is CASRGLADSYEQYF. CDR3 DNA: TGTGCCAGCAGGGGACTAGCGGATTCCTACGAGCAGTACTTC.

This clonotype was seen a handful of times. The chain couples TRBV6-2 or TRBV6-3 to TRBJ2-1, with D possibly being TRBD2 (6 bases). Germline loops: CDR1 MNHEY, CDR2 SVGEGT. The CDR3 length is 16 residues. V dropped 0 bases and J dropped 6 bases, with 15 bases sitting between them. The CDR3 spells CASSYSGGLVGNEQFF. For the CDR3, the DNA is TGTGCCAGCAGTTACTCGGGGGGTCTTGTCGGCAATGAGCAGTTCTTC.

The chain employs TRBV19 and TRBJ1-2; D gene unclear. Trimming stripped 1 base from V and 3 bases from J, with 12 bases between. CDR1 and CDR2 from the germline V gene are LNHDA and SQIVND (reference sequence). This CDR3 has 15 residues. The CDR3 protein is CASSIVLGSDYGYTF. In nucleotides, the CDR3 is TGTGCCAGTAGTATAGTATTAGGGTCTGACTATGGCTACACCTTC.

The rearrangement links TRBV20-1 to TRBJ1-1; D remains ambiguous. The V end lost 6 bases, the J end lost 9 bases, and 14 bases lay between the germline ends. This CDR3 spans 11 amino acids. CDR1 is DFQATT, CDR2 SNEGSKA, per germline (reference sequence). The CDR3: CSATRSVQAFF. CDR3 nucleotide sequence: TGCAGTGCAACGCGATCTGTACAAGCTTTCTTT.

A few counts support this clonotype. V is TRBV7-2 and J is TRBJ2-2; D perhaps matches TRBD2 (5 bases). This CDR3 spans 13 amino acids. The germline V gene has CDR1 SGHTA and CDR2 FQGNSA. V lost 5 bases, J lost 3 bases, and 7 bases lay in between. The CDR3 DNA reads TGTGCCAGCAGCCGGGGTCACACCGGGGAGCTGTTTTTT. Encoded protein: CASSRGHTGELFF.

V gene TRBV28 combines with J gene TRBJ1-1; TRBD1 might be the D (5 bases). The CDR3 contains 14 residues. The germline CDR1 and CDR2 sequences are MDHEN and SYDVKM. V lost 4 bases and J lost 1, with 10 bases in between. As DNA, the CDR3 is TGTGCCAGCAGTTGGGGCACACCGAACACTGAAGCTTTCTTT. It is translated as CASSWGTPNTEAFF.

The CDR3, as DNA: TGTGCCAGCAGGCCTATCGGTTCTGGGGCCAACGTCCTGACTTTC. Protein product: CASRPIGSGANVLTF. The chain joins TRBV6-6 to TRBJ2-6, with D unresolved. The CDR3 is 15 amino acids. Germline V gives CDR1 MNHNY, CDR2 SVGAGI (reference sequence). The V end was cut by 6 bases, the J end by 1 base, with 10 bases between.

This clonotype occurred a few times. The chain carries TRBV6-1 and TRBJ2-5, with D unclear. Germline V gene lookup returns CDR1 MNHNS and CDR2 SASEGT. CDR3 length: 11 residues. Trimming stripped 5 bases from V and 5 bases from J, with 6 bases between. The CDR3 spells CASSRPETQYF. CDR3 DNA sequence: TGTGCCAGCAGTAGACCGGAGACCCAGTACTTC.

In nucleotides, the CDR3 is TGTGCCAGCAGCCAATCGGGCAGGGGGTTTGTCCAAGAGACCCAGTACTTC. Translated: CASSQSGRGFVQETQYF. This chain joins TRBV5-5 and TRBJ2-5; TRBD1 matches 7 bases. The V segment lost 4 bases and the J segment 1 base; nucleotides outside the gene matches: 13. The CDR3 has 17 amino acids. The germline gives CDR1 SGHKS, CDR2 YYEKEE (reference sequence).

The chain uses TRBV19 and TRBJ1-1, with D possibly matching TRBD1 (5 bases). Trimming shortened V by 3 bases and J by 6 bases, and 11 bases separated the two germline ends. Germline V gene sequence: CDR1 LNHDA, CDR2 SQIVND (reference sequence). The CDR3 sequence is 13 residues long. The CDR3 spells CASSIGTRPEAFF. DNA for the CDR3: TGTGCCAGTAGTATTGGGACCAGGCCTGAAGCTTTCTTT.

The table lists this clonotype with many counts. The gene calls are TRBV7-2 and TRBJ1-2; no firm D call. CDR3 length equals 14 residues. Trimming removed 2 bases from V and 0 bases from J, with 7 bases in between. Germline V gene lookup returns CDR1 SGHTA and CDR2 FQGNSA. The CDR3 region has the DNA TGTGCCAGCAGCTTACAGAGTTCTAACTATGGCTACACCTTC. As protein: CASSLQSSNYGYTF. Drawing the rest from reference TRBV7-2 and TRBJ1-2, the complete variable domain is GAGVSQSPSNKVTEKGKDVELRCDPISGHTALYWYRQSLGQGLEFLIYFQGNSAPDKSGLPSDRFSAERTGGSVSTLTIQRTQQEDSAVYLCASSLQSSNYGYTFGSGTRLTVV.

The chain employs TRBV24-1 and TRBJ1-4; TRBD1 matches at 11 bases. The CDR3 extends over 16 amino acids. Losses at the gene ends were 5 bases for V and 8 bases for J; bases not matched to a gene: 9. CDR1 and CDR2 from the germline V gene are KGHDR and SFDVKD. CDR3 sequence: CATSATTGTGGEKLFF. The DNA for the CDR3 is TGTGCCACCAGTGCCACAACCGGGACAGGGGGAGAAAAACTGTTTTTT.

The chain uses TRBV14 and TRBJ2-4; tentative D call: TRBD2 (7 bases). From germline, CDR1 is SGHDN and CDR2 FVKESK. Trimming shortened V by 4 bases and J by 0 bases, and 13 bases separated the two germline ends. This CDR3 is built from 16 residues. The CDR3 protein is CASSPGGLIAKNIQYF. CDR3 DNA sequence: TGTGCCAGCAGCCCGGGGGGCCTTATAGCCAAAAACATTCAGTACTTC. Full variable domain (remainder filled in from reference TRBV14 and TRBJ2-4): EAGVTQFPSHSVIEKGQTVTLRCDPISGHDNLYWYRRVMGKEIKFLLHFVKESKQDESGMPNNRFLAERTGGTYSTLKVQPAELEDSGVYFCASSPGGLIAKNIQYFGAGTRLSVL.

The CDR3 loop reads CASRPPTGYGYTF. CDR3 bases: TGTGCCAGCAGGCCCCCTACTGGCTATGGCTACACCTTC. This chain connects TRBV12-3 or TRBV12-4 to TRBJ1-2; no clear D. The CDR3 loop spans 13 amino acids. The V gene lost 6 bases and the J gene lost 4 bases, with 12 bases spanning the gap.

This clonotype came up many times. This rearrangement joins TRBV7-2 to TRBJ1-6; 8 bases are shared with TRBD1. CDR1 and CDR2 (germline): SGHTA, FQGNSA. There are 15 residues in the CDR3. The V segment lost 5 bases and the J segment 9 bases; nucleotides outside the gene matches: 9. The CDR3 nucleotides are TGTGCCAGCAGCCCCCGACAGGGGTTAGGTTCACCCCTCCACTTT. Amino acid sequence: CASSPRQGLGSPLHF.

This clonotype was seen a few times. This chain joins TRBV7-6 and TRBJ2-7; tentative D call: TRBD1 (5 bases). This CDR3 comprises 13 residues. Germline values: CDR1 SGHVS, CDR2 FNYEAQ. V lost 0 bases to trimming and J lost 5 bases, with 8 bases between them. This CDR3 is CASSLARRDEQYF. In nucleotides, the CDR3 is TGTGCCAGCAGCTTAGCTCGCAGGGACGAGCAGTACTTC.

This clonotype has more than one count but fewer than ten. This chain joins TRBV28 and TRBJ1-1; 7 bases map to TRBD1. The J segment lost 5 bases and the V segment lost 6 bases, leaving 12 bases of the junction unmatched. Germline CDR1 MDHEN, CDR2 SYDVKM. The CDR3 consists of 15 residues. Here the CDR3 reads CASRQTNRGRTEAFF. The CDR3 DNA sequence: TGTGCCAGCAGACAAACAAACAGGGGAAGGACTGAAGCTTTCTTT.

The V and J genes are TRBV15 and TRBJ2-7, with 10 nucleotides matching TRBD1. Losses at the gene ends were 3 bases for V and 4 bases for J; bases not matched to a gene: 3. CDR1 is LNHNV, CDR2 YYDKDF, per germline (reference sequence). This CDR3 comprises 14 residues. CDR3 region: CATSSGTGVYEQYF. In nucleotides, the CDR3 is TGTGCCACCAGCAGCGGGACAGGGGTATACGAGCAGTACTTC.

The CDR3 coding sequence is TGTGCCAGCAGTGGCCAGGGATTTACCGGGGAGCTGTTTTTT. Amino acids: CASSGQGFTGELFF. This chain links TRBV28 with TRBJ2-2; the D gene is possibly TRBD1 (5 bases). The CDR3 is 14 residues long. CDR1 MDHEN and CDR2 SYDVKM come from the germline V gene. V was pared by 5 bases and J by 5 bases, with 12 bases between.

This clonotype has a handful of counts. This CDR3 is CASSVERGDTDTQYF. The CDR3 bases are TGTGCCAGCAGTGTGGAGCGAGGAGACACAGATACGCAGTATTTT. The chain recombines TRBV12-3 or TRBV12-4 with TRBJ2-3; D is unclear. Trimming removed 5 bases at V and 2 bases at J, with 14 bases between. This CDR3 has 15 residues.

This clonotype was detected ten times or more. The chain carries TRBV7-2 and TRBJ2-3; D unresolved. This CDR3 comprises 14 residues. Germline CDR1 reads SGHTA; CDR2 reads FQGNSA. The germline V and J ends were trimmed by 5 bases and 1 base, with 10 bases remaining between them. The DNA of the CDR3 is TGTGCCAGCAGCAAAGAAGGCGGCACAGATACGCAGTATTTT. This encodes CASSKEGGTDTQYF.

This clonotype was found many times. V usage is TRBV24-1 and J usage is TRBJ2-6, with D unresolved. This CDR3 spans 17 amino acids. The germline V gene encodes CDR1 KGHDR and CDR2 SFDVKD. With 5 bases removed from V and 0 bases from J, the gap between germline ends came to 13 bases. This chain's CDR3 is CATSATDPDSGANVLTF. The CDR3 DNA sequence: TGTGCCACCAGTGCCACGGATCCCGACTCTGGGGCCAACGTCCTGACTTTC.

This rearrangement joins TRBV28 to TRBJ1-1; the D gene is possibly TRBD1 (5 bases). The CDR3 loop spans 12 amino acids. V was cut by 5 bases and J by 8 bases, with 12 bases left in between. Germline V gene lookup returns CDR1 MDHEN and CDR2 SYDVKM. CDR3 sequence (DNA): TGTGCCAGCAGTATCCTGGGACGCGAAGCTTTCTTT. It specifies CASSILGREAFF.

The rearrangement links TRBV12-3 or TRBV12-4 to TRBJ2-2, with 11 positions matching TRBD1. V was clipped by 8 bases and J by 4 bases; unmatched bases: 3. CDR3 length: 14 residues. Written as DNA, the CDR3 is TGTGCCAGCGGGGGGACAGGGGGCACCGGGGAGCTGTTTTTT. Its translation is CASGGTGGTGELFF.